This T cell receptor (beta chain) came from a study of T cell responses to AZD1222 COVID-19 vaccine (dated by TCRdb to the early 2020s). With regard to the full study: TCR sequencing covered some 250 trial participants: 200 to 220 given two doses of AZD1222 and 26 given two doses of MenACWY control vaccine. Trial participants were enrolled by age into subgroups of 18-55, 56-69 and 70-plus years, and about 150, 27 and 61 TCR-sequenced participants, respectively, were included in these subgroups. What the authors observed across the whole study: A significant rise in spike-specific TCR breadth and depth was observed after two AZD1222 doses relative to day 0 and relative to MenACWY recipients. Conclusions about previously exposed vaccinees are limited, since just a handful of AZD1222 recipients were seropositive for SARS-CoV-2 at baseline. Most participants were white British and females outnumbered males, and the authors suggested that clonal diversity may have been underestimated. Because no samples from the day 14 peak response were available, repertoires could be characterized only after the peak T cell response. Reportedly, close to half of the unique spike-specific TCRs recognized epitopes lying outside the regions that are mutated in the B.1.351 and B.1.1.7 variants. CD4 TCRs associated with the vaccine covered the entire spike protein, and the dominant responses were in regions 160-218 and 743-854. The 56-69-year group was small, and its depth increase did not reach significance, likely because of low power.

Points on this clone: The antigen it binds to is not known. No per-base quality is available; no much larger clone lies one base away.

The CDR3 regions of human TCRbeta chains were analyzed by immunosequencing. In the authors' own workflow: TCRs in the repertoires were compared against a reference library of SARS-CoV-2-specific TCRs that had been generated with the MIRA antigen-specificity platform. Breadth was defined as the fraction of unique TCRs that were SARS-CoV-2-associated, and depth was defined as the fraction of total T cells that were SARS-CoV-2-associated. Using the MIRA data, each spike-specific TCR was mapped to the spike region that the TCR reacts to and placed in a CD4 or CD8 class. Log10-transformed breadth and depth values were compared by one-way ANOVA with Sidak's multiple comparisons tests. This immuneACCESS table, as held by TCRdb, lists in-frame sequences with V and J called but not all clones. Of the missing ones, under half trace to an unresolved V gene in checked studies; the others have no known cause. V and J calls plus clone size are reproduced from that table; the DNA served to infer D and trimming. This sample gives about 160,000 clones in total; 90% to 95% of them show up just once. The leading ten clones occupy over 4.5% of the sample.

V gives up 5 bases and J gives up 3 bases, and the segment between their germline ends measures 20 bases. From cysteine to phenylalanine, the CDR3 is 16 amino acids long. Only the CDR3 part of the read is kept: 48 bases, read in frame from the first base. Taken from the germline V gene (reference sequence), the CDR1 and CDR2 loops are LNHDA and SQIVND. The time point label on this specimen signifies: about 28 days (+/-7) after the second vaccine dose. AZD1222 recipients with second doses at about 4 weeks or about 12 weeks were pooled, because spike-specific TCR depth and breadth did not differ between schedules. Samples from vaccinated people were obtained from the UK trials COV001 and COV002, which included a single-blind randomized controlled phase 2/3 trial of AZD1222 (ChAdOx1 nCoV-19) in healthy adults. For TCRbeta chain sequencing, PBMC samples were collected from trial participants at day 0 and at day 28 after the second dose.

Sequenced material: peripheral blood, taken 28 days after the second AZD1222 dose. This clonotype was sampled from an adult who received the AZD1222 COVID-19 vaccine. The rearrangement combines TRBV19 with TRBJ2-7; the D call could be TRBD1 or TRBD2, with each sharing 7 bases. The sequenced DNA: TGTGCCAGTAGTCCAGGGGGGGAGATTCCCATCTACGAGCAGTACTTC. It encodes CASSPGGEIPIYEQYF.